The 26 T cell receptor beta chains below come from one sample, sequenced in a study of immune characterization of retroperitoneal liposarcoma. TCRdb reprocessed the PCR reads with MiXCR, giving one entry per CDR3 protein. The table records around 11,000 distinct CDR3 sequences, around 37% of them present only once. Sequencing input: tumor tissue. All receptors come from a female donor with retroperitoneal liposarcoma.

This chain joins TRBV10-3 and TRBJ2-5; D is unclear. The germline V and J ends were trimmed by 4 bases and 3 bases, with 12 bases remaining between them. Germline loops: CDR1 ENHRY, CDR2 SYGVKD. The CDR3 is made up of 14 amino acids. The chain's CDR3 is CAISARQIKETQYF. Written as DNA, the CDR3 is TGTGCCATCAGTGCTAGGCAGATCAAAGAGACCCAGTACTTC.

The genes are TRBV7-2 and TRBJ2-1; D is perhaps TRBD2 (6 bases). Looked up from germline, CDR1 is SGHTA and CDR2 is FQGNSA. Deletions cut 5 bases from V and 9 bases from J, with 14 bases between. The CDR3 sequence is 13 residues long. CDR3 loop: CASSQTKAGEQFF. The CDR3 bases are TGTGCCAGCAGCCAAACTAAAGCGGGTGAGCAGTTCTTC.

This chain connects TRBV6-6 to TRBJ2-2, with D tentatively TRBD1 or TRBD2 (6 bases each). V shed 8 bases and J shed 0 bases, with 16 bases lying between them. The germline V gene encodes CDR1 MNHNY and CDR2 SVGAGI (reference sequence). The CDR3 consists of 16 residues. The CDR3 region is CASGRWGAANTGELFF. Here the CDR3 DNA reads TGTGCCAGCGGCCGATGGGGGGCTGCGAACACCGGGGAGCTGTTTTTT.

A few counts support this clonotype. The genes are TRBV6-8 and TRBJ1-2; maybe TRBD1 (6 bases). The CDR3 totals 13 residues. Trimming shortened V by 8 bases and J by 7 bases, and 17 bases separated the two germline ends. Germline V gene data show CDR1 as MNHGY and CDR2 as SAAAGT. In DNA form, the CDR3 reads TGTGCCAGCGGTGCGCAGGGGTTAAGTGGCTACACCTTC. Amino acids: CASGAQGLSGYTF.

This clonotype is deemed medium-sized. The DNA of the CDR3 is TGTGCCAGCATGCTCGGGACTAGCGGGATCGCGGGGGGGGAGACCCAGTACTTC. Protein: CASMLGTSGIAGGETQYF. The rearrangement links TRBV7-2 to TRBJ2-1; 13 bases fit TRBD2. The DNA end favors TRBJ2-5, so the J call may be wrong. Germline V gene data show CDR1 as SGHTA and CDR2 as FQGNSA. This CDR3 is built from 18 residues.

The chain is built from TRBV6-6 and TRBJ2-1; no clear D. Trimming cost V 4 bases and J 0 bases, with 7 bases left between them. The CDR3 totals 14 residues. The germline gives CDR1 MNHNY, CDR2 SVGAGI (reference sequence). The CDR3 loop is CASSLKNSYNEQFF. For the CDR3, the DNA is TGTGCCAGCAGTTTAAAGAACTCCTACAATGAGCAGTTCTTC.

In its sample, this clonotype was seen a few times. V and J are TRBV6-1 and TRBJ1-1; tentatively, D is TRBD1 (5 bases). Trimming shortened V by 6 bases and J by 5 bases, and 19 bases separated the two germline ends. This CDR3 contains 15 residues. Per germline, CDR1 MNHNS and CDR2 SASEGT. The CDR3: CASSPIPGGGTEAFF. In DNA form, the CDR3 reads TGTGCCAGCAGCCCGATACCGGGGGGGGGGACTGAAGCTTTCTTT.

This clonotype is medium-sized (0.01 to 0.1%) in the sample. This chain links TRBV6-1 with TRBJ2-1, with D maybe TRBD2 (5 bases). The J call may be wrong; the DNA end is better matched by TRBJ2-7. CDR3 size: 16 residues. Germline V gene data show CDR1 as MNHNS and CDR2 as SASEGT. As DNA, the CDR3 is TGTGCCAGCAAGACCTTGACCTACAGCGGCGAATACGAGCAGTACTTC. The encoded protein is CASKTLTYSGEYEQYF.

This clonotype is medium-sized (0.01 to 0.1%). This chain connects TRBV7-2 to TRBJ2-1, with TRBD1 matching 8 bases. Trimming removed 2 bases from V and 13 bases from J; junction bases left unmatched: 13. The CDR3 sequence is 15 residues long. Looked up from germline, CDR1 is SGHTA and CDR2 is FQGNSA. DNA for the CDR3: TGTGCCAGCAGCTTAAGGACAGGGAATCAAGAGACCCAGTTCTTC. This gives the protein CASSLRTGNQETQFF.

The gene calls are TRBV7-2 and TRBJ2-4; 7 positions agree with TRBD1. The V gene's germline CDR1 is SGHTA and CDR2 FQGNSA. J gave up 2 bases and V 5 bases, and 3 bases lay outside the gene matches. This CDR3 is built from 14 residues. In DNA, the CDR3 is TGTGCCAGCAGCCCAGGGGGTTCCAAAAACATTCAGTACTTC. Translation gives CASSPGGSKNIQYF.

CDR3 nucleotide sequence: TGTGCCAGCAGTTACCACAGTCTCTATGGCTACACCTTC. This encodes CASSYHSLYGYTF. The chain uses TRBV6-8 and TRBJ1-2, with D unresolved. CDR3 length equals 13 residues. Germline assignment: CDR1 MNHGY and CDR2 SAAAGT. The V and J ends lost 2 bases and 4 bases respectively, with 8 bases between them.

The chain employs TRBV11-2 and TRBJ2-4, with 8 bases aligning to TRBD1. The last part of the DNA fits TRBJ2-7 better; the J call may be wrong. Germline assignment: CDR1 SGHAT and CDR2 FQNNGV. The CDR3 extends over 16 amino acids. CDR3 residues: CASSPLSTGAAYEQYF. In DNA, the CDR3 is TGTGCCAGCAGCCCGTTATCGACAGGGGCCGCCTACGAGCAGTACTTC.

This clonotype was observed a handful of times. V usage is TRBV6-1 and J usage is TRBJ2-2; 8 positions agree with TRBD1. V was pared by 7 bases and J by 5 bases, with 9 bases of the junction left unmatched. The V gene's germline CDR1 is MNHNS and CDR2 SASEGT. The CDR3 extends over 15 amino acids. The CDR3 loop is CASTQDRAGTGELFF. The CDR3, as DNA: TGTGCCAGCACCCAGGACAGGGCTGGGACCGGGGAGCTGTTTTTT.

The rearrangement joins TRBV12-3 or TRBV12-4 to TRBJ2-3; no firm D call. Matching the DNA end better, TRBJ2-7 makes the J call doubtful. The CDR3 consists of 12 residues. The CDR3 is CASSSRRDEQYF. In nucleotides, the CDR3 is TGTGCCAGCAGTTCTCGAAGGGATGAGCAGTACTTC.

The V and J genes are TRBV6-4 and TRBJ2-1; 11 bases line up with TRBD1. The CDR3 consists of 14 residues. V was pared by 2 bases and J by 6 bases, with 0 bases of the junction left unmatched. Looked up from germline, CDR1 is MRHNA and CDR2 is SNTAGT. The CDR3 DNA reads as TGTGCCAGCAGTGACGGGACAGGGGGCAATGAGCAGTTCTTC. Its translation: CASSDGTGGNEQFF.

The chain recombines TRBV10-3 with TRBJ2-1, with a possible D match to TRBD1 (7 bases). Germline loops: CDR1 ENHRY, CDR2 SYGVKD. The length of the CDR3 is 14 residues. The V end was cut by 10 bases, the J end by 8 bases, with 21 bases between. This CDR3 reads CATHPGGLRDEQFF. CDR3 sequence (DNA): TGTGCCACCCATCCAGGGGGGCTACGCGATGAGCAGTTCTTC.

By proportion, this clonotype is medium-sized. V gene TRBV7-2 combines with J gene TRBJ2-3; D not certain. Germline V CDR1 and CDR2: SGHTA, FQGNSA. The CDR3 contains 13 residues. V lost 2 bases and J 8 bases, leaving 11 bases between the germline ends. The CDR3 DNA sequence: TGTGCCAGCAGCTTAAGTGGGGAAGGTACGCAGTATTTT. It encodes CASSLSGEGTQYF.

This clonotype was detected a few times. The J gene is TRBJ2-1, the V gene TRBV12-3 or TRBV12-4; the D gene is possibly TRBD2 (5 bases). CDR3 size: 13 residues. V was shortened by 2 bases and J by 13 bases, with 15 bases between the two germline ends. The CDR3: CASSLFAGETQFF. CDR3 nucleotides: TGTGCCAGCAGTTTATTTGCTGGGGAGACCCAGTTCTTC.

This clonotype was seen ten or more times. The gene calls are TRBV6-1 and TRBJ2-1; D is possibly TRBD1 or TRBD2 (5 bases each). V dropped 6 bases and J dropped 13 bases, with 25 bases sitting between them. The germline V gene has CDR1 MNHNS and CDR2 SASEGT. The CDR3 is 15 residues long. The CDR3 region is CASSDHILQSGAQFF. Here the CDR3 DNA reads TGTGCCAGCAGCGACCACATACTGCAATCCGGGGCCCAGTTCTTC.

This clonotype was seen only a few times. The chain recombines TRBV6-1 with TRBJ2-1, with 15 bases lining up with TRBD2. The length of the CDR3 is 16 residues. Trimming at V came to 2 bases and at J to 15 bases, leaving 11 bases not matched to a gene. Germline CDR1 MNHNS, CDR2 SASEGT. CDR3 in amino acids: CASSESRGTSGGRRFF. The CDR3 DNA is TGTGCCAGCAGTGAAAGTAGGGGGACTAGCGGGGGGAGACGGTTCTTC.

This clonotype was picked up one time. The chain combines TRBV27 with TRBJ1-1; D remains ambiguous. Germline assignment: CDR1 MNHEY and CDR2 SMNVEV (reference sequence). The CDR3 loop spans 15 amino acids. V lost 6 bases, J lost 7 bases, and 21 bases lay in between. CDR3 DNA sequence: TGTGCCAGCAGCCCGACGAGAGGGCTATTGAATGAAGCTTTCTTT. It encodes CASSPTRGLLNEAFF.

The gene calls are TRBV6-1 and TRBJ2-2, with 8 bases aligning to TRBD2. Trimming at V came to 9 bases and at J to 6 bases, leaving 12 bases not matched to a gene. Germline V gene data show CDR1 as MNHNS and CDR2 as SASEGT. The CDR3 is made up of 15 amino acids. The CDR3 DNA is TGTGCCAGTCACTTGAAACAAGCGGGAGCCGGGGAGCTGTTTTTT. It specifies CASHLKQAGAGELFF.

This clonotype occurred a few times. The chain has TRBV6-1 and TRBJ2-5; tentatively, D is TRBD2 (6 bases). Trimming shortened V by 0 bases and J by 12 bases, and 14 bases separated the two germline ends. Germline V lookup: CDR1 MNHNS, CDR2 SASEGT. The CDR3 is made up of 13 amino acids. The CDR3 sequence: CASSEAAGLAEYF. Written as DNA, the CDR3 is TGTGCCAGCAGTGAAGCGGCGGGACTGGCGGAGTACTTC.

This sequence joins TRBV6-5 and TRBJ2-1, with a possible D match to TRBD1 (6 bases). The CDR3 has 14 residues. The V gene lost 6 bases and the J gene lost 0 bases, with 9 bases spanning the gap. Germline V gives CDR1 MNHEY, CDR2 SVGAGI. The CDR3 protein is CASSQGSSYNEQFF. The CDR3 DNA follows: TGTGCCAGCAGCCAGGGGAGCTCCTACAATGAGCAGTTCTTC.

V and J are TRBV4-1 and TRBJ2-1; no reliable D call. The CDR3 loop spans 15 amino acids. With 1 base removed from V and 7 bases from J, the gap between germline ends came to 14 bases. Germline assignment: CDR1 MGHRA and CDR2 YSYEKL. CDR3 protein: CASSQGIIERNEQFF. As DNA, the CDR3 is TGCGCCAGCAGCCAAGGGATTATAGAGAGGAATGAGCAGTTCTTC.

This clonotype is classed as medium-sized. The rearrangement uses TRBV7-3 and TRBJ2-1, with D perhaps being TRBD1 or TRBD2 (5 bases each). Germline V gives CDR1 SGHTA, CDR2 FQGTGA. The CDR3 totals 16 residues. V was cut by 1 base and J by 7 bases, with 17 bases left in between. CDR3 residues: CASSLMGVAGWNEQFF. CDR3 in DNA: TGTGCCAGCAGCTTAATGGGGGTAGCAGGTTGGAATGAGCAGTTCTTC. Full variable domain (rest looked up from reference TRBV7-3 and TRBJ2-1): GAGVSQTPSNKVTEKGKYVELRCDPISGHTALYWYRQSLGQGPEFLIYFQGTGAADDSGLPNDRFFAVRPEGSVSTLKIQRTERGDSAVYLCASSLMGVAGWNEQFFGPGTRLTVL.